These 9 T cell receptor beta chains were sequenced from one sample in a study of identical twins. TCRdb recomputed calls from the 5' RACE reads with MiXCR, one row per CDR3 protein. The table lists about 330,000 distinct CDR3 sequences, about 12% of them singletons, with just over 7% in the top ten. These records were also assigned to another study, of yellow fever vaccine responses in identical twins.

Sequencing input: CD8+ T cells sorted from blood. The receptors were gathered from a woman aged 18-29 years in good health.

This clonotype was picked up a small number of times. The rearrangement links TRBV11-2 to TRBJ2-7; D gene uncertain. Trimming left V 5 bases short and J 3 bases short, with 11 bases between. The CDR3 covers 13 residues. CDR1 and CDR2 (germline): SGHAT, FQNNGV. CDR3 nucleotide sequence: TGTGCCAGCAGCAAAGGTGGATTCTACGAGCAGTACGTC. As protein: CASSKGGFYEQYV.

This clonotype was picked up a small number of times. The V and J genes are TRBV29-1 and TRBJ1-1, with D uncertain. This CDR3 contains 12 residues. Germline CDR1 SQVTM, CDR2 ANQGSEA. The V end lost 7 bases, the J end lost 2 bases, and 11 bases lay between the germline ends. Here the CDR3 reads CSAGRANTEAFF. The DNA for the CDR3 is TGCAGCGCTGGCCGGGCCAACACTGAAGCTTTCTTT.

This clonotype was seen a few times. V usage is TRBV29-1 and J usage is TRBJ2-7; 7 positions match TRBD1. The junction had 9 bases not matched to a gene; V was cut back by 7 bases and J by 3 bases. From germline, CDR1 is SQVTM and CDR2 ANQGSEA. CDR3 size: 13 residues. CDR3 sequence (DNA): TGCAGCGCGGAGACCGGGACAGACTACGAGCAGTACTTC. As protein: CSAETGTDYEQYF.

The V call is TRBV7-9, the J call TRBJ2-1; the D gene is possibly TRBD1 (6 bases). Trimming took off 5 bases at V and 3 bases at J, with 20 bases between the two ends. Per the germline V gene, CDR1 is SEHNR and CDR2 is FQNEAQ (reference sequence). The CDR3 contains 17 residues. CDR3 sequence reads: CASSAPSGTHFYNEQFF. The CDR3 nucleotides are TGTGCCAGCAGCGCCCCATCCGGGACACATTTCTACAATGAGCAGTTCTTC.

J is TRBJ2-5 and V is TRBV7-9; 11 bases are shared with TRBD2. The CDR3 is made up of 16 amino acids. The J segment lost 1 base and the V segment lost 3 bases, leaving 4 bases of the junction unmatched. The V gene's germline CDR1 is SEHNR and CDR2 FQNEAQ (reference sequence). The CDR3 coding sequence is TGTGCCAGCAGCTTCTTAGCGGGAGGGGCCCAAGAGACCCAGTACTTC. Residues: CASSFLAGGAQETQYF.

A few counts support this clonotype. The V call is TRBV15, the J call TRBJ1-1; possibly TRBD1 for D (6 bases). With 11 bases removed from V and 8 bases from J, the gap between germline ends came to 15 bases. Germline lookup yields CDR1 LNHNV and CDR2 YYDKDF (reference sequence). The CDR3 totals 11 residues. The CDR3 region has the DNA TGTGCCGTGGGGGGGCCCGCAGAAGCTTTCTTT. Translation: CAVGGPAEAFF.

This rearrangement joins TRBV4-2 to TRBJ2-6, with D perhaps assigned TRBD1 or TRBD2 (5 bases each). There are 17 residues in the CDR3. V was pared by 0 bases and J by 1 base, with 10 bases between. Germline-derived CDR1 and CDR2 are LGHNA and YNFKEQ. CDR3 amino acids: CASSQDWGISGANVLTF. Written as DNA, the CDR3 is TGTGCCAGCAGCCAAGATTGGGGGATTTCTGGGGCCAACGTCCTGACTTTC.

This clonotype was counted at least ten times. The genes are TRBV6-5 and TRBJ2-2; D is perhaps TRBD1 (5 bases). V was trimmed by 3 bases and J by 2 bases, leaving 10 bases between them. Per germline, CDR1 MNHEY and CDR2 SVGAGI. This CDR3 region has 15 residues. CDR3 amino acids: CASSYQTENTGELFF. DNA of the CDR3: TGTGCCAGCAGTTATCAGACAGAAAACACCGGGGAGCTGTTTTTT.

The chain combines TRBV4-2 with TRBJ1-1; D is ambiguous. CDR1 is LGHNA, CDR2 YNFKEQ, per germline. V was clipped by 0 bases and J by 2 bases, with 7 bases between them. The CDR3 is 14 amino acids. The CDR3 here is CASSQEDGNTEAFF. The CDR3 nucleotides are TGTGCCAGCAGCCAAGAAGACGGTAACACTGAAGCTTTCTTT.